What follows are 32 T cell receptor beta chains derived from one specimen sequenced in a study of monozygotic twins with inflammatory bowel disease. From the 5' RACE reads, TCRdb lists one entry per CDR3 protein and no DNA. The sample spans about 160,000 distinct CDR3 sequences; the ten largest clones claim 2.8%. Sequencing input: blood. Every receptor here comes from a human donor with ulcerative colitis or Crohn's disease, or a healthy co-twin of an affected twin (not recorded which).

This CDR3 is CASSYSSSAEQFF. The chain uses TRBV6-6 and TRBJ2-1. The CDR3 contains 13 residues. Germline CDR1 and CDR2: MNHNY and SVGAGI (reference sequence).

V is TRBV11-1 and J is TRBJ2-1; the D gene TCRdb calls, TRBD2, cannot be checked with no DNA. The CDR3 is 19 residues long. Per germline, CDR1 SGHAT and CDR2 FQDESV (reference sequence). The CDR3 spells CASSLAHPWEGGSYNEQFF.

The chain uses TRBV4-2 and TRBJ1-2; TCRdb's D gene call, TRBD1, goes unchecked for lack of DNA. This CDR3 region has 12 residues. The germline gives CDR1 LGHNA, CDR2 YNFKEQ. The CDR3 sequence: CASSQGTGGYTF.

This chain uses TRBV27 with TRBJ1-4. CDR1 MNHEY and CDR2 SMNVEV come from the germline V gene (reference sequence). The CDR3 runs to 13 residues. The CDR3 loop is CASSFTVNEKLFF.

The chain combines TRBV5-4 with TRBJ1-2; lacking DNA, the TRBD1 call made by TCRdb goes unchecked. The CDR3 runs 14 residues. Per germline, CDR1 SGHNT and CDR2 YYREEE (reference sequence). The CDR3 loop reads CASTRTGTGGGYTF.

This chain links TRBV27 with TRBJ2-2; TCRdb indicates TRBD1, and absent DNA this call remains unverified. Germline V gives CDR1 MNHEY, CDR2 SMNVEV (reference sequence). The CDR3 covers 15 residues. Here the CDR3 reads CASRLAGGATGELFF.

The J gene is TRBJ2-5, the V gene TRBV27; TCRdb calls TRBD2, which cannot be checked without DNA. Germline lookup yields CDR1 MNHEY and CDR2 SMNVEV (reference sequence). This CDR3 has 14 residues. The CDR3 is CASSLAGPRETQYF.

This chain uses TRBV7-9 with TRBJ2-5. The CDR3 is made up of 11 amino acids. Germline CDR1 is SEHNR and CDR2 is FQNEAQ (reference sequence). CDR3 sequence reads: CASSGFETQYF.

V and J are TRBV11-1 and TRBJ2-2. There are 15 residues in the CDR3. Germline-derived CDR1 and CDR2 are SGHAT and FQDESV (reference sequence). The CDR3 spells CASSLRSFHTGELFF.

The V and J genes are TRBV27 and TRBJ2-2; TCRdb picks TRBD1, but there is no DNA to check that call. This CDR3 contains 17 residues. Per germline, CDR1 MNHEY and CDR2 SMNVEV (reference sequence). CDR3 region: CASSLGRGIANTGELFF.

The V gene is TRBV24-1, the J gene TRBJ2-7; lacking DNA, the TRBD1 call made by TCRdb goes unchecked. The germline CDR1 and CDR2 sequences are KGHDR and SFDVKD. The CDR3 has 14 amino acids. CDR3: CATSDPDRTNEQYF.

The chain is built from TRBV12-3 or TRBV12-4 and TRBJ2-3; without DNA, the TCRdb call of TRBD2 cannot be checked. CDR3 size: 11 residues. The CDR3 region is CASSLEGEQYF.

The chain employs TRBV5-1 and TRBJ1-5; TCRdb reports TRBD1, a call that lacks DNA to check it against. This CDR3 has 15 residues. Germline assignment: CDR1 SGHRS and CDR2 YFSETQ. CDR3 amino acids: CASSPTGGQGQPQHF.

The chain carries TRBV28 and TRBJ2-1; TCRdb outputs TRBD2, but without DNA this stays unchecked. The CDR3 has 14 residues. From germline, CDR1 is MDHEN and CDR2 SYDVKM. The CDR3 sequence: CASRDPFVSVEQFF. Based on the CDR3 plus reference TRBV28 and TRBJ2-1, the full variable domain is DVKVTQSSRYLVKRTGEKVFLECVQDMDHENMFWYRQDPGLGLRLIYFSYDVKMKEKGDIPEGYSVSREKKERFSLILESASTNQTSMYLCASRDPFVSVEQFFGPGTRLTVL.

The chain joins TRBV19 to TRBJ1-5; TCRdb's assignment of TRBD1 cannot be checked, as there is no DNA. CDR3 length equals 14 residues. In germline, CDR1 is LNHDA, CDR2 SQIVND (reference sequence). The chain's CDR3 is CASSPGRFNQPQHF.

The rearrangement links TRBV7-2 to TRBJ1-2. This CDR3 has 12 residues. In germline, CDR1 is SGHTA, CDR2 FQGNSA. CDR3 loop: CASSLNNYGYTF.

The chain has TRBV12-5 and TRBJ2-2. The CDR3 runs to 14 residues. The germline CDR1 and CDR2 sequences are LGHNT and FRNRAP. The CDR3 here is CASGLGVRTGELFF. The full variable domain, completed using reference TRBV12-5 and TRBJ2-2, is DARVTQTPRHKVTEMGQEVTMRCQPILGHNTVFWYRQTMMQGLELLAYFRNRAPLDDSGMPKDRFSAEMPDATLATLKIQPSEPRDSAVYFCASGLGVRTGELFFGEGSRLTVL.

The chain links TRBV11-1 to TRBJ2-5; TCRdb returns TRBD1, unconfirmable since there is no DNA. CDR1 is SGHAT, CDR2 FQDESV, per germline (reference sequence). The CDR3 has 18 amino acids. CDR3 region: CASSLGLSGGGTEETQYF.

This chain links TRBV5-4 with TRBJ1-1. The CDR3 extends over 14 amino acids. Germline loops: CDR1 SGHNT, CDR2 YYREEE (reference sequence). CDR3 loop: CASSLDREYTEAFF.

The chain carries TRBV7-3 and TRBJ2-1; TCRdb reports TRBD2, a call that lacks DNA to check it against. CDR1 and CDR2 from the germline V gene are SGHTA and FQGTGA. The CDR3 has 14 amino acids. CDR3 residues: CASSLPRLGNEQFF.

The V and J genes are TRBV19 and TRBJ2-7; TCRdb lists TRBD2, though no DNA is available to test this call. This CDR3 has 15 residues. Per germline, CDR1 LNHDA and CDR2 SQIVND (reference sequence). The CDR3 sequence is CASRPTSGRLDEQYF.

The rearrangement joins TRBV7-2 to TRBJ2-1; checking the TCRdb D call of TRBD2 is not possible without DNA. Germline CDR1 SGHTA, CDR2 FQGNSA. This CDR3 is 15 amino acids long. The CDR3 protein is CASSGSGRANNEQFF.

The CDR3 sequence: CSAPTSGSANTGELFF. The genes are TRBV20-1 and TRBJ2-2; checking the TCRdb D call of TRBD2 is not possible without DNA. This CDR3 is 16 amino acids long. CDR1 is DFQATT and CDR2 is SNEGSKA in the germline V gene (reference sequence).

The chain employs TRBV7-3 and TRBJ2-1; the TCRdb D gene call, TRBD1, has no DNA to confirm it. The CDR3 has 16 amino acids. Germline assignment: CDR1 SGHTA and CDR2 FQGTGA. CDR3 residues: CASSTRDTSSYNEQFF. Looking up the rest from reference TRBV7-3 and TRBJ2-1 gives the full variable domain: GAGVSQTPSNKVTEKGKYVELRCDPISGHTALYWYRQSLGQGPEFLIYFQGTGAADDSGLPNDRFFAVRPEGSVSTLKIQRTERGDSAVYLCASSTRDTSSYNEQFFGPGTRLTVL.

CDR3 amino acids: CASRVSGMSTGELFF. The chain employs TRBV12-3 or TRBV12-4 and TRBJ2-2; TCRdb designates TRBD2, a call that cannot be tested without DNA. The length of the CDR3 is 15 residues.

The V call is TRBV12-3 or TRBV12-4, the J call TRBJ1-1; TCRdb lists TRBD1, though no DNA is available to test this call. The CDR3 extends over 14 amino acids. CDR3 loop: CASKPGQGNTEAFF.

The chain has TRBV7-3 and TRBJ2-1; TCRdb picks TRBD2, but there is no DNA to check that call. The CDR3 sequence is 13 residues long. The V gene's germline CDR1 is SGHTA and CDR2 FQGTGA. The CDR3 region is CASSYDSGYEQFF.

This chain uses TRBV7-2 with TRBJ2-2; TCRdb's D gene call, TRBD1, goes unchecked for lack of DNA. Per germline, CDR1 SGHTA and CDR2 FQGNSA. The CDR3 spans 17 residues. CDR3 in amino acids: CASSPNRGQKNTGELFF.

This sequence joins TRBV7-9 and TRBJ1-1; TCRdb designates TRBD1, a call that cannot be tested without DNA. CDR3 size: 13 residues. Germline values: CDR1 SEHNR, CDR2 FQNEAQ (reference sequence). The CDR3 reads CASSLPPNTEAFF.

CDR3 region: CASSMGGRGPYEQYF. This chain links TRBV5-1 with TRBJ2-7. The CDR3 is 15 amino acids. CDR1 is SGHRS, CDR2 YFSETQ, per germline.

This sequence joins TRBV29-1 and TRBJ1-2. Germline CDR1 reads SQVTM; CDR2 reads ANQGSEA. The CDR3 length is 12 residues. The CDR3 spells CSVGLDNYGYTF.

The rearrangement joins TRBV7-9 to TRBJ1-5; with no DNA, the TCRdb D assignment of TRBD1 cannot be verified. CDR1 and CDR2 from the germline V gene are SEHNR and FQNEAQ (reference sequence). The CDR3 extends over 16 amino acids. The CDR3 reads CASISPRGYSNQPQHF.